This note documents a single T cell receptor (beta chain) sequence. Its antigen remains unidentified. This record comes from a study of PD-L1 blockade in urothelial cancer. Study overall: Study patients had been treated with 0 to 3 previous chemotherapy regimens. The researchers analyzed blood 3 weeks (second dose) and 6 weeks after treatment start. Overall study findings and caveats: Durable benefit accompanied greater 3-week expansion of tumor-associated blood clones.

The templates were synthetic TCR analogs, and they were spiked into each PCR. TCRdb's copy holds only in-frame clones and misses some; the assay was immunoSEQ multiplex PCR. Here the sample spans about 80,000 clones, about 85% being singletons. This sample comprised PBMCs, obtained around atezolizumab (anti-PD-L1) treatment. The receptor's source is a woman in her seventies with urothelial cancer.

CDR3: CASSLSGNSNQPQHF. The CDR3 nucleotides are TGCGCCAGCAGCTTGTCGGGGAATAGCAATCAGCCCCAGCATTTT. The gene calls are TRBV5-1 and TRBJ1-5; D is ambiguous. V was shortened by 1 base and J by 0 bases, with 8 bases between the two germline ends. Germline V gene data show CDR1 as SGHRS and CDR2 as YFSETQ. The CDR3 contains 15 residues.